This T cell receptor (beta chain) originates from a study of blood T cell repertoires in COVID-19. The overall study: Donors in the United States, Italy and Spain gave samples during acute or convalescent COVID-19. In each case, the material was cDNA or gDNA derived from T cells, B-cell-depleted T cells, or PBMCs.

In the original workflow: How many nucleated cells were present was estimated from reference gene primer amplification. Libraries were prepared by immunoSEQ multiplex PCR; TCRdb keeps only in-frame clonotypes and omits some of them. That table furnishes V, J and clone size, whereas the DNA furnished D and trimming. Of 60,000 to 75,000 clones in the sample, just over 85% were seen once. This CDR3 region has 13 residues. The V end was cut by 3 bases, the J end by 1 base, with 7 bases between. CDR1 MNHNS and CDR2 SASEGT come from the germline V gene. The chain uses TRBV6-1 and TRBJ2-7; D uncertain. The sequence derives from a man in his thirties or forties with acute or convalescent COVID-19. The sample comprised peripheral blood. CDR3: CASSDTISYEQYV. CDR3 nucleotide sequence: TGTGCCAGCAGTGATACAATTTCCTACGAGCAGTACGTC.